Listed below are T cell receptor beta chains from one sample, sequenced in a study of T cell responses to AZD1222 COVID-19 vaccine. Produced via immunoSEQ multiplex PCR; TCRdb's table is partial and in-frame only. The sample has about 99,000 clones; 75% to 90% are singletons. The sequenced sample was peripheral blood, obtained on day 0 of AZD1222 vaccination. Receptors were obtained from an adult in good health. CDR3s include the opening cysteine and the closing phenylalanine or tryptophan. A D gene is named only where the DNA matches it firmly. Only part of the rows carry a size: once, few, many, or a class if the clone is expanded.

D gene | J gene | clone size | V gene | CDR3 DNA | CDR3 protein
TRBD2 | TRBJ2-7 | . | TRBV29-1 | TGCAGCGTTGAAGATACCGGGGGGGCCCCCGAGCAGTACTTC | CSVEDTGGAPEQYF
. | TRBJ2-1 | . | TRBV5-1 | TGCGCCAGCAGCCGGCAGACTCACACTTACAATGAGCAGTTCTTC | CASSRQTHTYNEQFF
. | TRBJ2-7 | . | TRBV6-8 | TGTGCCAGCTATCTCGGGTACGAGCAGTACTTC | CASYLGYEQYF
. | TRBJ2-7 | . | TRBV10-3 | TGTGCCATCAGTGAGTCCGAAAGCCTCTCCTACGAGCAGTACTTC | CAISESESLSYEQYF
TRBD1 | TRBJ2-7 | . | TRBV10-3 | TGTGCCATCAGCACCGGGACAGGGGTCGCCTACGAGCAGTACTTC | CAISTGTGVAYEQYF
. | TRBJ1-1 | . | TRBV18 | TGTGCCAGCTCACCGGTCGAAGCAGTCACTGAAGCTTTCTTT | CASSPVEAVTEAFF
. | TRBJ2-2 | . | TRBV3-1/TRBV3-2 | TGTGCCAGCAGCCAAAGAGGGGTCACCGGGGAGCTGTTTTTT | CASSQRGVTGELFF
. | TRBJ1-2 | . | TRBV2 | TGTGCCAGCAGTGTGGTAGGTGGGACGGACTATGGCTACACCTTC | CASSVVGGTDYGYTF
. | TRBJ2-1 | . | TRBV7-2 | TGTGCCAGCAGCTTAGTTAGACTGACTGTCTACAATGAGCAGTTCTTC | CASSLVRLTVYNEQFF
. | TRBJ1-1 | . | TRBV3-1/TRBV3-2 | TGTGCCAGCAGCCAAGTCTCTTGGGGGGCAGGCACTGAAGCTTTCTTT | CASSQVSWGAGTEAFF
. | TRBJ1-3 | . | TRBV11-2 | TGTGCCAGCAGCTTTTCTGACGGGTTTGGAAACACCATATATTTT | CASSFSDGFGNTIYF
. | TRBJ1-5 | once | TRBV6-4 | TGTGCCAGCAGTGCCGATAGCAATCAGCCCCAGCATTTT | CASSADSNQPQHF
. | TRBJ2-2 | . | TRBV10-1 | TGCGCCAGCAGGAGGGACTCCACCGGGGAGCTGTTTTTT | CASRRDSTGELFF
. | TRBJ2-7 | . | TRBV29-1 | TGCAGCGTTCCGAGTGAGCCTCCGGGGGCCGAGCAGTACTTC | CSVPSEPPGAEQYF
. | TRBJ1-1 | . | TRBV6-1 | TGTGCCAGCAGTGAAGACGCAGGGTTCGAACGGAACACTGAAGCTTTCTTT | CASSEDAGFERNTEAFF
. | TRBJ1-1 | many | TRBV5-1 | TGCGCCAGCAGCTTGCAACATTCGAACACTGAAGCTTTCTTT | CASSLQHSNTEAFF
. | TRBJ1-2 | . | TRBV25-1 | TGTGCCAGCAGTGAATCGACGGGCTATGGCTACACCTTC | CASSESTGYGYTF
TRBD2 | TRBJ2-3 | once | TRBV7-2 | TGTGCCAGCAGCTTAGCCACTAGCGGGGGCGTTACGCAGTATTTT | CASSLATSGGVTQYF
TRBD1 | TRBJ2-7 | . | TRBV5-4 | TGTGCCAGCAGCTGGGACAGGGGATACTACGAGCAGTACTTC | CASSWDRGYYEQYF
TRBD1 | TRBJ1-2 | . | TRBV7-2 | TGTGCCAGCAGCGGGGGGACAGGGTCCTTCACCTTC | CASSGGTGSFTF
TRBD1 | TRBJ2-5 | . | TRBV7-9 | TGTGCCAGCACCTCCCGCAAGGGGGCCTCTTCGGAGACCCAGTACTTC | CASTSRKGASSETQYF
TRBD1 | TRBJ1-2 | once | TRBV25-1 | TGTGCCAGCAGGCTGACAGGGAAAGGCTACACCTTC | CASRLTGKGYTF
. | TRBJ1-3 | . | TRBV6-4 | TGTGCCAGCAGTGACTCGATTCAACACTCTGGAAACACCATATATTTT | CASSDSIQHSGNTIYF
TRBD1 | TRBJ2-7 | once | TRBV19 | TGTGCCAGTAGTATCAACCGGGACAGATCCTACGAGCAGTACTTC | CASSINRDRSYEQYF
TRBD1 | TRBJ2-3 | . | TRBV7-2 | TGTGCCAGCAGCTTACAGACCCGGGACAGTAATTATTTT | CASSLQTRDSNYF
TRBD1 | TRBJ1-4 | . | TRBV5-1 | TGCGCCAGCAGCGATCGGACAGGGGGCGGTAATGAAAAACTGTTTTTT | CASSDRTGGGNEKLFF
. | TRBJ2-3 | once | TRBV6-5 | TGTGCCAGCAGTTACTCGGCGGTTGGAGCTTCCGATACGCAGTATTTT | CASSYSAVGASDTQYF
. | TRBJ2-7 | . | TRBV7-9 | TGTGCCAGCAGCTCCCGCTCGGCCCCATCGAGGGGCGAGCAGTACTTC | CASSSRSAPSRGEQYF
. | TRBJ2-3 | . | TRBV11-3 | TGTGCCAGCAGCCCCCCCTTCGGGGGTCCAGATACGCAGTATTTT | CASSPPFGGPDTQYF
. | TRBJ1-1 | . | TRBV6-5 | TGTGCCAGCATGCAGGGTGGGGGAACTGAAGCTTTCTTT | CASMQGGGTEAFF
. | TRBJ1-2 | . | TRBV19 | TGTGCCAGTAGTATGTCCCGACAGGCCATCTATGGCTACACCTTC | CASSMSRQAIYGYTF
TRBD1 | TRBJ1-2 | . | TRBV2 | TGTGCCAGCAGTCGATATGCCGGGACAGGGAACGGCTACACCTTC | CASSRYAGTGNGYTF
TRBD1 | TRBJ1-2 | . | TRBV27 | TGTGCCAGCAGTCTCCAGGACAGGGGCAGCTACACCTTC | CASSLQDRGSYTF
TRBD2 | TRBJ2-3 | . | TRBV27 | TGTGCCAGCAAAGAACTAGCGGGGGACCGGACGGCGCAGTATTTT | CASKELAGDRTAQYF
. | TRBJ1-1 | once | TRBV19 | TGTGCCAGTCAAGCCACGGTTAACACTGAAGCTTTCTTT | CASQATVNTEAFF
. | TRBJ1-2 | . | TRBV5-1 | TGCGCCAGCAGCTTTTTAGAGGGGCTCGATGGCTACACCTTC | CASSFLEGLDGYTF
. | TRBJ1-5 | . | TRBV19 | TGTGCCAGTAGTATTACAGTCCTCCGGCAGCCCCAGCATTTT | CASSITVLRQPQHF
. | TRBJ1-4 | . | TRBV4-1 | TGCGCCAGCAGCCAATCTTATAGGACAGCGGAAAAACTGTTTTTT | CASSQSYRTAEKLFF
TRBD2 | TRBJ2-2 | . | TRBV24-1 | TGTGCCACCAGTATCGTGAACTGGCTAGCGGCTAACACCGGGGAGCTGTTTTTT | CATSIVNWLAANTGELFF
. | TRBJ1-1 | . | TRBV25-1 | TGTGCCAGCAGTGAACGAGAGAACACTGAAGCTTTCTTT | CASSERENTEAFF
. | TRBJ2-2 | . | TRBV5-1 | TGCGCCAGCAGCTTGATGCAGGGATCCGGGGAGCTGTTTTTT | CASSLMQGSGELFF
. | TRBJ2-2 | once | TRBV10-3 | TGTGCCATCATTCGCGGGGACACCGGGGAGCTGTTTTTT | CAIIRGDTGELFF
. | TRBJ1-4 | . | TRBV7-9 | TGTGCCAGCAGCTCGAGACAATTGGGAGAAAAACTGTTTTTT | CASSSRQLGEKLFF
. | TRBJ2-3 | . | TRBV4-1 | TGCGCCAGCAGCCAAGACACCTTTGCGAGGGGAGTTGCGACAGATACGCAGTATTTT | CASSQDTFARGVATDTQYF
. | TRBJ2-1 | . | TRBV7-8 | TGTGCCAGCAGCTTAGTATTTCGGGGGGCTAGCTCCTACAATGAGCAGTTCTTC | CASSLVFRGASSYNEQFF